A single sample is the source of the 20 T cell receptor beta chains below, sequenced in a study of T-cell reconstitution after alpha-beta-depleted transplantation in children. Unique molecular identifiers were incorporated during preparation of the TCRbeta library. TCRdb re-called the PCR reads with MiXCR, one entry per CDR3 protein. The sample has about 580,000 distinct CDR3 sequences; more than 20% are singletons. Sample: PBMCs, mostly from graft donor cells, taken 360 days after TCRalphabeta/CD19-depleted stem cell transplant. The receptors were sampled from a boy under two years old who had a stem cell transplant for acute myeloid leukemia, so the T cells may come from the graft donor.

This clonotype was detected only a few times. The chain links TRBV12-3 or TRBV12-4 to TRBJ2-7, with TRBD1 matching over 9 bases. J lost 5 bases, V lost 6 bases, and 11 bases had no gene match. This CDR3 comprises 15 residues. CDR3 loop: CASSPTGTGRNEQYF. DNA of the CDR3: TGTGCCAGCAGCCCCACCGGGACAGGGCGTAACGAGCAGTACTTC.

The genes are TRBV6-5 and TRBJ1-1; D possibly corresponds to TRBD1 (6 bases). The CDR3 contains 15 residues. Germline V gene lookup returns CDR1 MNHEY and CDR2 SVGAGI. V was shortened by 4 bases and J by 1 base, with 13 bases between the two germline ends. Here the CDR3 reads CASSSDRSRNTEAFF. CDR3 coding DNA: TGTGCCAGCAGTTCAGACAGGAGTCGGAACACTGAAGCTTTCTTT.

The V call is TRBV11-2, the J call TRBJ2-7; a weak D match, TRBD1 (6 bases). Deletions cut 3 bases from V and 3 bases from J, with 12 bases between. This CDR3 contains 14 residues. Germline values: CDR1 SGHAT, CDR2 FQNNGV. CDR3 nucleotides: TGTGCCAGCAGCTTTTCGGACAGACTCTACGAGCAGTACTTC. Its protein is CASSFSDRLYEQYF.

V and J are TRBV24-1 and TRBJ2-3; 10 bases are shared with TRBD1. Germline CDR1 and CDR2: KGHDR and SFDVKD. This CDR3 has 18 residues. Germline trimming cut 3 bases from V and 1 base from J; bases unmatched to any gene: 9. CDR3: CATSDPRTGGWGTDTQYF. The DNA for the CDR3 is TGTGCCACCAGTGATCCCCGGACAGGGGGATGGGGCACAGATACGCAGTATTTT.

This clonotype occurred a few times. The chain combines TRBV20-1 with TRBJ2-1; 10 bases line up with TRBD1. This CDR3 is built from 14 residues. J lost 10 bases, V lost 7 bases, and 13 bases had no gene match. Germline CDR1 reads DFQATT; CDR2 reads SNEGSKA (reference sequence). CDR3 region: CSVLRWDRGNEQFF. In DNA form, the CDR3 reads TGCAGTGTTTTACGCTGGGACAGGGGAAACGAGCAGTTCTTC.

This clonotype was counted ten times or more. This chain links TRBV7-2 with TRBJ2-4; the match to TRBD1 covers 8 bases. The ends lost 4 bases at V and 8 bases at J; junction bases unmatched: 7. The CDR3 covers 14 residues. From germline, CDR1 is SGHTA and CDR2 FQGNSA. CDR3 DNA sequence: TGTGCCAGCAGCTACGACAGGGGAAAATACATTCAGTACTTC. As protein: CASSYDRGKYIQYF.

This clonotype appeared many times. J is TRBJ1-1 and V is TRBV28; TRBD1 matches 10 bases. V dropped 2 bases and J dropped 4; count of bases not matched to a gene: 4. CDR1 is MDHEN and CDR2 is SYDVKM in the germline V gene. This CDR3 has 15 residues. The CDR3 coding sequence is TGTGCCAGCAGTTTACAGGACAGGGGGGCCACTGAAGCTTTCTTT. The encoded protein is CASSLQDRGATEAFF.

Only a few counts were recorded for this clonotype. The DNA for the CDR3 is TGCAGCGTTAAGGGACCGGTCGGGACTGAAGCTTTCTTT. This sequence encodes CSVKGPVGTEAFF. V gene TRBV29-1 combines with J gene TRBJ1-1; TRBD1 might be the D (5 bases). Germline assignment: CDR1 SQVTM and CDR2 ANQGSEA. Trimming pared 5 bases from V and 5 bases from J, leaving 15 bases between. The CDR3 covers 13 residues.

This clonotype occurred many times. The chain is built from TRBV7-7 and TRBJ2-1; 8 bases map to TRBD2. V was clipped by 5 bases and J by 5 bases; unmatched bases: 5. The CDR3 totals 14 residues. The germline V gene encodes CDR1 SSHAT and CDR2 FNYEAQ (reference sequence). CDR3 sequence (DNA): TGTGCCAGCAGCCCGGGGGGGCCTAACAATGAGCAGTTCTTC. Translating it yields CASSPGGPNNEQFF.

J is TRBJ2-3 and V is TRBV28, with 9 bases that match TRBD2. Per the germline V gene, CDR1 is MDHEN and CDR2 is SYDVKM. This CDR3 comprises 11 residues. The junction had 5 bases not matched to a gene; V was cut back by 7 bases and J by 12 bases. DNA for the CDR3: TGTGCCAGCACCGCGGGACTAGCCCAGTATTTT. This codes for CASTAGLAQYF. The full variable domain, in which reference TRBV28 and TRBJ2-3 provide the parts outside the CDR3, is DVKVTQSSRYLVKRTGEKVFLECVQDMDHENMFWYRQDPGLGLRLIYFSYDVKMKEKGDIPEGYSVSREKKERFSLILESASTNQTSMYLCASTAGLAQYFGPGTRLTVL.

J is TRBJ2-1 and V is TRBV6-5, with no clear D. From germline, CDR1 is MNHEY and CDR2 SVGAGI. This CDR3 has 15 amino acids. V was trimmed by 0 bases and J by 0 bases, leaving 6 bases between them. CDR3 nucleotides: TGTGCCAGCAGTTACTCGACTGACTCCTACAATGAGCAGTTCTTC. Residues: CASSYSTDSYNEQFF.

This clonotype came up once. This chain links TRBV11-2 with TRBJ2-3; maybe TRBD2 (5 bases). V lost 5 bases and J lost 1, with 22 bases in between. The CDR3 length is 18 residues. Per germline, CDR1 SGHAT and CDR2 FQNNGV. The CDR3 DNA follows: TGTGCCAGCAGCGCTTATGGGGTCGGGGTAAGGGGCACAGATACGCAGTATTTT. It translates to CASSAYGVGVRGTDTQYF.

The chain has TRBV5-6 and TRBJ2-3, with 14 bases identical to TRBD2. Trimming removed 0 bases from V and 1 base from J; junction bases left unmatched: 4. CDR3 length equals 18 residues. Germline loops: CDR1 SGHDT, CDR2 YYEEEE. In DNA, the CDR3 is TGTGCCAGCAGCTTGGGACTAGCGGGGGGGCCAGGCACAGATACGCAGTATTTT. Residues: CASSLGLAGGPGTDTQYF.

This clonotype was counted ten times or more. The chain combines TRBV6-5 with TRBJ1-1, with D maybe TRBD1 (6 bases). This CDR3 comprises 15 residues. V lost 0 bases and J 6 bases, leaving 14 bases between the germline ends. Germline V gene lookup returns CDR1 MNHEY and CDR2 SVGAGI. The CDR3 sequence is CASSYSPGVGAEAFF. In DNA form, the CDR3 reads TGTGCCAGCAGTTACTCGCCAGGGGTCGGCGCTGAAGCTTTCTTT.

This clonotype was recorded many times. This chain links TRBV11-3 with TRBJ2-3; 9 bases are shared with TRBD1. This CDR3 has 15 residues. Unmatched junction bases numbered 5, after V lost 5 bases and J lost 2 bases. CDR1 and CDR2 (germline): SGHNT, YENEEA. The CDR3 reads CASSHRTGDTDTQYF. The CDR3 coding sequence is TGTGCCAGCAGCCATAGGACAGGGGACACAGATACGCAGTATTTT.

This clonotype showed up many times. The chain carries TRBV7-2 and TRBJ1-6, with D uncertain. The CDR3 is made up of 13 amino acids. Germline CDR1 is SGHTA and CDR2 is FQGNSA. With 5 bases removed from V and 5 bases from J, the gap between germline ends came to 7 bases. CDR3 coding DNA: TGTGCCAGCAGCCCGTACCATAATTCACCCCTCCACTTT. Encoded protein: CASSPYHNSPLHF.

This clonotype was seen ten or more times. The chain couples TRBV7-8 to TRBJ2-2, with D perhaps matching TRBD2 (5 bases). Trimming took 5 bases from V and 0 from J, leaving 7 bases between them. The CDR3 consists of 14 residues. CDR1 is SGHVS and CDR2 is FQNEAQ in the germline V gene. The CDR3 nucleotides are TGTGCCAGCAGCGGACTTCCGAACACCGGGGAGCTGTTTTTT. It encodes CASSGLPNTGELFF.

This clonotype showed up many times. Here the CDR3 reads CASSSTTQAFF. As DNA, the CDR3 is TGTGCCAGCAGTTCTACGACACAAGCTTTCTTT. The chain uses TRBV7-9 and TRBJ1-1, with D hard to call. The CDR3 extends over 11 amino acids. Germline CDR1 and CDR2: SEHNR and FQNEAQ (reference sequence). V shed 6 bases and J shed 9 bases, with 11 bases lying between them. Supplemented by reference TRBV7-9 and TRBJ1-1, the full variable domain reads DTGVSQNPRHKITKRGQNVTFRCDPISEHNRLYWYRQTLGQGPEFLTYFQNEAQLEKSRLLSDRFSAERPKGSFSTLEIQRTEQGDSAMYLCASSSTTQAFFGQGTRLTVV.

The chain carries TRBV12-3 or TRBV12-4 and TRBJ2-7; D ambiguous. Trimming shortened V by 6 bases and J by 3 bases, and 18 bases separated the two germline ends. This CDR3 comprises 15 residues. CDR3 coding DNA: TGTGCCAGCAGCACGGGTAGTTATTGGCGCTACGAGCAGTACTTC. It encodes CASSTGSYWRYEQYF.

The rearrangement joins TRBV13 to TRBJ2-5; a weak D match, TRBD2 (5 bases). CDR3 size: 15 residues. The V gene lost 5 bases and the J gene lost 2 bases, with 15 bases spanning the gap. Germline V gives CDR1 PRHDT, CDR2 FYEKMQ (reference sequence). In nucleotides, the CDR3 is TGTGCCAGCAGCAAGGACTCCACCTCGCAAGAGACCCAGTACTTC. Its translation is CASSKDSTSQETQYF. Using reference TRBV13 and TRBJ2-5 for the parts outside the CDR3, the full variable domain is AAGVIQSPRHLIKEKRETATLKCYPIPRHDTVYWYQQGPGQDPQFLISFYEKMQSDKGSIPDRFSAQQFSDYHSELNMSSLELGDSALYFCASSKDSTSQETQYFGPGTRLLVL.